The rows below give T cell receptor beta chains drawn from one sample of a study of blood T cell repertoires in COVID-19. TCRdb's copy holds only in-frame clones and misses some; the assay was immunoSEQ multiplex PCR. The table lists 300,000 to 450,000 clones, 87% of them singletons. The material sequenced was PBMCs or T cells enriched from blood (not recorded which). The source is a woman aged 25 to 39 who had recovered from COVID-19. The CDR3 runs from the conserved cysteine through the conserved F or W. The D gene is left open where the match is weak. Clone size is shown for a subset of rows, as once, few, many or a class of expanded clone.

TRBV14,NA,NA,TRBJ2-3,TGTGCCAGCAGCCAGGCCGGGACTCTTAGCACAGATACGCAGTATTTT,CASSQAGTLSTDTQYF
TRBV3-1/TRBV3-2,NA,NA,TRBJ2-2,TGTGCCAGCAGCCAAGGCGCGGGGGCGCAGGACACCGGGGAGCTGTTTTTT,CASSQGAGAQDTGELFF
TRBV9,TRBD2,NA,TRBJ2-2,TGTGCCAGCAGCCCCAAGTTAGCGGGGGGGCCCAGGACCGGGGAGCTGTTTTTT,CASSPKLAGGPRTGELFF
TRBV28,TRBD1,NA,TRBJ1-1,TGTGCCAGCAGTTCGACAGGGGCCCGCACTGAAGCTTTCTTT,CASSSTGARTEAFF
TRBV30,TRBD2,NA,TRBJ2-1,TGTGCCTGGAGTAATCTAGCGGGGGGGAAAAACCCCCGTGAGCAGTTCTTC,CAWSNLAGGKNPREQFF
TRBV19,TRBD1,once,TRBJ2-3,TGTGCCAGCCAGGACAGGAGCACAGATACGCAGTATTTT,CASQDRSTDTQYF
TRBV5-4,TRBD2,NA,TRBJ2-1,TGTGCCAGCAGCTTGGAGCTAGCGGGGGCCAACAATGAGCAGTTCTTC,CASSLELAGANNEQFF
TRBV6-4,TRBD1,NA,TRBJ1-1,TGTGCCAGCAGAGGGACAGGGAGGGACACTGAAGCTTTCTTT,CASRGTGRDTEAFF
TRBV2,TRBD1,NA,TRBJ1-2,TGTGCCAGCAGTGACGGGGGGGACAGATCCTATGGCTACACCTTC,CASSDGGDRSYGYTF
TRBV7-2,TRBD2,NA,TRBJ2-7,TGTGCCAGCAGCTTAAACACCCGGGGGGTGTCCTACGAGCAGTACTTC,CASSLNTRGVSYEQYF
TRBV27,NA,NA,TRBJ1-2,TGTGCCAGCAGTTTAGAGGGAAGGGTCCACTATGGCTACACCTTC,CASSLEGRVHYGYTF
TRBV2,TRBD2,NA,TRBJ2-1,TGTGCCAGCGGTAGCGGGGGGCTATCCTACAATGAGCAGTTCTTC,CASGSGGLSYNEQFF
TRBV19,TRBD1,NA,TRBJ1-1,TGTGCCAGTAGTACCTGGGACAGGGGAATCACTGAAGCTTTCTTT,CASSTWDRGITEAFF
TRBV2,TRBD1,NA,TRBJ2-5,TGTGCCAGCAGTCCCCGGACAGGGGGCGGAGAGACCCAGTACTTC,CASSPRTGGGETQYF
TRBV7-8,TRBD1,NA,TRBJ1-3,TGTGCCAGCACTCTCCGGGACAGGACATTATGGGGTGGAAACACCATATATTTT,CASTLRDRTLWGGNTIYF
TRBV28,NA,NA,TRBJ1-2,TGTGCCAGCAGTCAAGGGGGGGTAAACTATGGCTACACCTTC,CASSQGGVNYGYTF
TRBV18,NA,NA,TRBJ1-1,TGTGCCAGCTCACTAGGGGGTTTGAACACTGAAGCTTTCTTT,CASSLGGLNTEAFF
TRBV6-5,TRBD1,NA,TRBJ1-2,TGTGCCAGCAGCTCAGACAGGGGCGGCTACACCTTC,CASSSDRGGYTF
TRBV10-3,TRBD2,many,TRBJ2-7,TGTGCCATCAGCACACCGGGGGGCTACGAGCAGTACTTC,CAISTPGGYEQYF
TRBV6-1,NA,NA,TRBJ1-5,TGTGCCAGCAGTGCTGGGGGGGGGTATAGCAATCAGCCCCAGCATTTT,CASSAGGGYSNQPQHF
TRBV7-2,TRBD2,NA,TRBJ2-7,TGTGCCAGCAGCTTAGTAGGTAGCGGGGGGACCGGGTCGGCCGAGCAGTACTTC,CASSLVGSGGTGSAEQYF
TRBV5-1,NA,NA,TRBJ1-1,TGCGCCAGCAGCCCAGACAGGCCGAACACTGAAGCTTTCTTT,CASSPDRPNTEAFF
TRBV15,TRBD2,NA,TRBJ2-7,TGTGCCACCAGCAAGGATCGGGAGGGATTGGTCGAGCAGTACTTC,CATSKDREGLVEQYF
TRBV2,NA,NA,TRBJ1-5,TGTGCCAGCAGTGACCCGGAGTGGAATCAGCCCCAGCATTTT,CASSDPEWNQPQHF
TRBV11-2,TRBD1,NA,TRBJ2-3,TGTGCCAGCAGCTTAGTGATGTCAGGGGGCAGAGATACGCAGTATTTT,CASSLVMSGGRDTQYF
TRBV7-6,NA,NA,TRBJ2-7,TGTGCCAGCAGCTTAGCCAGGGGAAGCGAGCAGTACTTC,CASSLARGSEQYF
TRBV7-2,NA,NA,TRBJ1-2,TGTGCCAGCAGCTTACAGGGAGGGAGAATGTATGGCTACACCTTC,CASSLQGGRMYGYTF
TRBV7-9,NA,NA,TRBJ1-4,TGTGCCAGCAGCTTAGGTCTTCAGGGGATTACAACTAATGAAAAACTGTTTTTT,CASSLGLQGITTNEKLFF
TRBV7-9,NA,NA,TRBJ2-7,TGTGCCAGCAGCTTAGTCGGGACCTACGAGCAGTACTTC,CASSLVGTYEQYF
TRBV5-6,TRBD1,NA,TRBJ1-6,TGTGCCAGCAGCCCTGACAGGGCGGGATCACCCCTCCACTTT,CASSPDRAGSPLHF
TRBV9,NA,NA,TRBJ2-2,TGTGCCAGCAGCCCGCGGTCCACCGGGGAGCTGTTTTTT,CASSPRSTGELFF
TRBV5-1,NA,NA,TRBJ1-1,TGCGCCAGCAGATCCTATGGGGGGGACTTGAGCACTGAAGCTTTCTTT,CASRSYGGDLSTEAFF
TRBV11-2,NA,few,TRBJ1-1,TGTGCCAGCAGCTTGGGGGGGAACACTGAAGCTTTCTTT,CASSLGGNTEAFF
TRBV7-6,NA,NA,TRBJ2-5,TGTGCCAGCAGCTCAGAAGGAGGGGTTACGGAGACCCAGTACTTC,CASSSEGGVTETQYF
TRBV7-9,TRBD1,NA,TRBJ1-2,TGTGCCAGCAGCCTTATCCGGGACAGGGTGATCTATGGCTACACCTTC,CASSLIRDRVIYGYTF
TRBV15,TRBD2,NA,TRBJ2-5,TGTGCCACCAGCAGAGTGGGGGGGGAGACCCAGTACTTC,CATSRVGGETQYF
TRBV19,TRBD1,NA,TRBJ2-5,TGTGCCAGTAGTATGGGGACAGGGTGGTCCCAAAGAGAGACCCAGTACTTC,CASSMGTGWSQRETQYF
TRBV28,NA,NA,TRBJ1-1,TGTGCCAGCAGTTTTGGACCCGTGGGGGGAGAGTTGAACACTGAAGCTTTCTTT,CASSFGPVGGELNTEAFF
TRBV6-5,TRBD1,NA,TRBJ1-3,TGTGCCAGCAGTTACCTACAGGGGGCTGGAAACACCATATATTTT,CASSYLQGAGNTIYF
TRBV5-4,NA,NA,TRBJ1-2,TGTGCCAGCAGCTTAACGGGATCGTCAGGTGGCTACACCTTC,CASSLTGSSGGYTF
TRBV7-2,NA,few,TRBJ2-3,TGTGCCAGCAGCTCACAAGGCCTCGGGGCAGATACGCAGTATTTT,CASSSQGLGADTQYF
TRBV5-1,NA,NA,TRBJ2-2,TGCGCCAGCAGCTTGGACAGGACACGCGCGGTTCTGGCTTCGCCGAACACCGGGGAGCTGTTTTTT,CASSLDRTRAVLASPNTGELFF
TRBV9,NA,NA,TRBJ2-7,TGTGCCAGCAGCGTAGACCTGGACAGCTTCTACGAGCAGTACTTC,CASSVDLDSFYEQYF
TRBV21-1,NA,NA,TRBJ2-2,TGTGCCAGCAGCAATTCCAACGGGGAGCTGTTTTTT,CASSNSNGELFF
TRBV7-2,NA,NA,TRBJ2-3,TGTGCCAGCAGCTTAGCGCTGAGGGGGGATACGCAGTATTTT,CASSLALRGDTQYF
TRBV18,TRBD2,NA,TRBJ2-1,TGTGCCAGCTCACTAGGACTAGCGGGGGGGACGTACAATGAGCAGTTCTTC,CASSLGLAGGTYNEQFF
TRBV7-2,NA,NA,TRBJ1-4,TGTGCCAGCAGCTTAGTGGGGGACTGGCGGGATGAAAAACTGTTTTTT,CASSLVGDWRDEKLFF
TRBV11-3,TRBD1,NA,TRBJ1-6,TGTGCCAGCAGCATACGGACAGGTTCACCCCTCCACTTT,CASSIRTGSPLHF
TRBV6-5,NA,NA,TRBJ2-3,TGTGCCAGCAGCGATCCTCCGGGGGCAGATACGCAGTATTTT,CASSDPPGADTQYF
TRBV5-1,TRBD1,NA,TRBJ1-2,TGCGCCAGCAGCTTGGGCGGACAGGGCGGGAGCTATGGCTACACCTTC,CASSLGGQGGSYGYTF
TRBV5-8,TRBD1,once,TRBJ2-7,TGTGCCAGCAGCTCACCGGGACAGGGTTCGGGCGAGCAGTACTTC,CASSSPGQGSGEQYF
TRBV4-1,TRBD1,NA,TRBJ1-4,TGCGCCAGCAGCCAGAACCGGGACAGAAAACTGTTTTTT,CASSQNRDRKLFF
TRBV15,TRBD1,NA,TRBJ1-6,TGTGCCACCAGCACGAGGGGGCGGGGGGCGCCGCTAGATTCACCCCTCCACTTT,CATSTRGRGAPLDSPLHF
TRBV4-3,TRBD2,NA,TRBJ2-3,TGCGCCAGCAGCCAAGAACCTCCTAGCGGGGGGATAAATACGCAGTATTTT,CASSQEPPSGGINTQYF
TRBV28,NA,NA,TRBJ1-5,TGTGCCAGCAGTTTAACGCGGGGTTGGGGCAATCAGCCCCAGCATTTT,CASSLTRGWGNQPQHF